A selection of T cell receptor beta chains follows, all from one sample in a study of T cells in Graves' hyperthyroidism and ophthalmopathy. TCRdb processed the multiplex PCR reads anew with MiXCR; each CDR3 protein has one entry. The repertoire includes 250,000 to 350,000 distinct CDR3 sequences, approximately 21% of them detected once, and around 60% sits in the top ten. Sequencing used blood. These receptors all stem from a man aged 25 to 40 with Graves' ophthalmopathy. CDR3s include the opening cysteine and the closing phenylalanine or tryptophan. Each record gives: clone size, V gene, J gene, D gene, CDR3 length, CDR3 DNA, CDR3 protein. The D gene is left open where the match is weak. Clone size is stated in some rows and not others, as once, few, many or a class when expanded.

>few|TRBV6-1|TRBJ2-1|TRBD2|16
TGTGCCAGCACTAGAGCGGGAGGGTCCTCTAGTAATGAGCAGTTCTTC
CASTRAGGSSSNEQFF
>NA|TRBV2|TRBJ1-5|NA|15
TGTGCCAGCAGTGAAAGTAGGGATTTGGGCCAGCCCCAGCATTTT
CASSESRDLGQPQHF
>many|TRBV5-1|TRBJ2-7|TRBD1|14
TGCGCCAGCAGCTCCGGGACAGGGGGCTACGAGCAGTACTTC
CASSSGTGGYEQYF
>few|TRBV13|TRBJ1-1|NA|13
TGTGCCAGCAGCCGAAGCTTAGGACCGGAAGCTTTCTTT
CASSRSLGPEAFF
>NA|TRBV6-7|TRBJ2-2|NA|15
TGTGCCAGCAGCCCTGATGCTCCATTCACCGGGGAGCTGTTTTTT
CASSPDAPFTGELFF
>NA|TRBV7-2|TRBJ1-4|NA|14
TGTGCCAGCAGCAAAACAGGGTTGTATGAAAAACTGTTTTTT
CASSKTGLYEKLFF
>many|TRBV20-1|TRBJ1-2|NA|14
TGCAGTGCTAGAGATTCAGGGAAGAACTATGGCTACACCTTC
CSARDSGKNYGYTF
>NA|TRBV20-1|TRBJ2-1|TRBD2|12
TGCAGTGTATGGCGGGAGATGGATGAGCAGTTCTTC
CSVWREMDEQFF
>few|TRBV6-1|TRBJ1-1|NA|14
TGTGCCAGTTTTTTGACAGTGCTGAACACTGAAGCTTTCTTT
CASFLTVLNTEAFF
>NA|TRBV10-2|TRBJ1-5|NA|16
TGCGCCAGCAGTGGAAAATCGGCCTATAGCAATCAGCCCCAGCATTTT
CASSGKSAYSNQPQHF
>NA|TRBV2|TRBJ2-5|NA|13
TGTGCCAGCAGTCCCGACTTACAAGAGACCCAGTACTTC
CASSPDLQETQYF
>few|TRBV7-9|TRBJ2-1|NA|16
TGTGCCAGCAGCTACGTAGCGAGGAGGGCCGGCAATGAGCAGTTCTTC
CASSYVARRAGNEQFF
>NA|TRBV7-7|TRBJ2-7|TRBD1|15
TGTGCTAGCAGGCACAGGGGTCCGGGACCCTACGAGCAGTACTTC
CASRHRGPGPYEQYF
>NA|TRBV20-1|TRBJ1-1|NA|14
TGCAGTGCTAGAGATCGGGGGGGGTACACTGAAGCTTTCTTT
CSARDRGGYTEAFF
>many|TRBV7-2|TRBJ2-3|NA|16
TGTGCCAGCAGCTTAGGCCCCCTAGCGCCCACAGATACGCAGTATTTT
CASSLGPLAPTDTQYF
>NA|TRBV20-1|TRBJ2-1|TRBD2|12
TGCAGTTCTAGCGGGAGTAGTTGGGAGCAGTTCTTC
CSSSGSSWEQFF
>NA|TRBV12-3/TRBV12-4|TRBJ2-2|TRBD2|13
TGTGCCAGCGGGACTAGCGGGACCGGGGAGCTGTTTTTT
CASGTSGTGELFF
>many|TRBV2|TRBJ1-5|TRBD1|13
TGTGCCAGCGAAAAGGACAGGGAAAGGCCCCAGCATTTT
CASEKDRERPQHF
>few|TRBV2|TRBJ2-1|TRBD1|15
TGTGCCAGCAGTGGAGACAGGGGGCGGTACAATGAGCAGTTCTTC
CASSGDRGRYNEQFF
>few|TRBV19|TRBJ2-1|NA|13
TGTGCCAGTAGTAGGGACGGATTCAATGAGCAGTTCTTC
CASSRDGFNEQFF
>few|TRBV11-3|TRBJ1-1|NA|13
TGTGCCAGCAGCTTGGAGTCTAACACTGAAGCTTTCTTT
CASSLESNTEAFF
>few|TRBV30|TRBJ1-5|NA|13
TGTGCCTGGAGTGAATCTAGCAATCAGCCCCAGCATTTT
CAWSESSNQPQHF
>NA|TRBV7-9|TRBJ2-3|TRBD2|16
TGTGCCAGCAGCCCCAAAGGGACTAGCGGGAGAGATACGCAGTATTTT
CASSPKGTSGRDTQYF
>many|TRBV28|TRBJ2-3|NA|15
TGTGCCAGCAGGGCATTGGGCCCTATCGTAGATACGCAGTATTTT
CASRALGPIVDTQYF
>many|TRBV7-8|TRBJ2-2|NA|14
TGTGCCAGCAGCCCGACTAGAAACACCGGGGAGCTGTTTTTT
CASSPTRNTGELFF
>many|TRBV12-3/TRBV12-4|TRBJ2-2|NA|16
TGTGCCAGCAGCCCCCTGCTCGGACCGAACACCGGGGAGCTGTTTTTT
CASSPLLGPNTGELFF
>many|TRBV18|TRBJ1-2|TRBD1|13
TGTGCCAGCTCACCTGGGACAGGGGAAGGCTACACCTTC
CASSPGTGEGYTF
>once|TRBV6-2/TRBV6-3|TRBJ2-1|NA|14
TGTGCCAGCAGAGGGGACCTAGGGGCGGATGAGCAGTTCTTC
CASRGDLGADEQFF
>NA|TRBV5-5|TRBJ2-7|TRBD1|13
TGTGCCAGCAGCCAGGGGACAGGCGGGGAGCAGTACTTC
CASSQGTGGEQYF
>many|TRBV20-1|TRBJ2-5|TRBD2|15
TGCAGTGCTAGATCCGGGACTAGCGTACAAGAGACCCAGTACTTC
CSARSGTSVQETQYF
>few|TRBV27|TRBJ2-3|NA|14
TGTGCCAGCAGTTTACGAACCGGGGGTAATACGCAGTATTTT
CASSLRTGGNTQYF
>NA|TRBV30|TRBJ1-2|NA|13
TGTGCCTGGAGTTATTCCGGGACACAGGGCTACACCTTC
CAWSYSGTQGYTF
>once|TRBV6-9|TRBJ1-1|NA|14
TGTGCCAGCAGTTCAACAGAGTTGAACACTGAAGCTTTCTTT
CASSSTELNTEAFF
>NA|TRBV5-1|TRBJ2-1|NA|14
TGCGCCAGCAGCTTGGGGGCTCCCAAGGATGAGCAGTTCTTC
CASSLGAPKDEQFF
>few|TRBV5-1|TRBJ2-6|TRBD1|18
TGCGCCAGCAGCTTGAACAGGGGGATGAGGTCTGGGGCCAACGTCCTGACTTTC
CASSLNRGMRSGANVLTF
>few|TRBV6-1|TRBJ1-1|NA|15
TGTGCCAGCAGTGACGCCACAACAGGGAACACTGAAGCTTTCTTT
CASSDATTGNTEAFF
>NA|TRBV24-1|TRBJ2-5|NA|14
TGTGCCACCAGTGATTTGGACCCCGCCGAGACCCAGTACTTC
CATSDLDPAETQYF
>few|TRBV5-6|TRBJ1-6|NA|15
TGTGCCAGCAGCCCGTTGAGGACACCTAATTCACCCCTCCACTTT
CASSPLRTPNSPLHF
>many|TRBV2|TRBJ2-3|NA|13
TGTGCCAGCAGTTACAGAGGCACAGATACGCAGTATTTT
CASSYRGTDTQYF
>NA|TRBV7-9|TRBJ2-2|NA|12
TGTGCCAGCAGCTTTGTGACCGGGGAGCTGTTTTTT
CASSFVTGELFF
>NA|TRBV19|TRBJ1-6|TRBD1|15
TGTGCCAGTAGTCCAGGGGACAGGCTTAATTCACCCCTCCACTTT
CASSPGDRLNSPLHF
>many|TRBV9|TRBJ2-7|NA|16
TGTGCCAGCAGCGTAGCAGGAACGGGAGCCCCCTACGAGCAGTACTTC
CASSVAGTGAPYEQYF
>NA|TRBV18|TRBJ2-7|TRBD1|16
TGTGCCAGCTCACCATCTAGGACAGGGACCTCCTACGAGCAGTACTTC
CASSPSRTGTSYEQYF
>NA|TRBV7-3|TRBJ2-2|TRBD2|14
TGTGCCAGCAGCTTCAGCGGGGCCACCGGGGAGCTGTTTTTT
CASSFSGATGELFF
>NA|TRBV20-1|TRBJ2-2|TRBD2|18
TGCAGTGCAAAAACCGGGACTAGCGGGAGAGGCGACACCGGGGAGCTGTTTTTT
CSAKTGTSGRGDTGELFF
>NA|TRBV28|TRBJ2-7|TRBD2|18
TGTGCCAGCAGTTTGCCATTCGTGGGGAGGGCAAGCTCCTACGAGCAGTACTTC
CASSLPFVGRASSYEQYF
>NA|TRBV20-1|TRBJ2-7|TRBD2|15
TGCAGTGCAAAGGTACTAGCGGGAGCCTTGAGCGAGCAGTACTTC
CSAKVLAGALSEQYF
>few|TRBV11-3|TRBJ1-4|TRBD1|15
TGTGCCAGCAGCTTCCGGACAGGGACTAATGAAAAACTGTTTTTT
CASSFRTGTNEKLFF
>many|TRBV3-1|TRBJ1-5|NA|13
TGTGCCAGCAGCCAAGGGGACAATCAGCCCCAGCATTTT
CASSQGDNQPQHF
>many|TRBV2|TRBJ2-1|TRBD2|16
TGTGCCAGCAGTGAGGAAGGACTAGCGGGAGTAGGTGAGCAGTTCTTC
CASSEEGLAGVGEQFF
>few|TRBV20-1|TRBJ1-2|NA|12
TGCAGTGTGGGCAGCCCGACTGAGGGCTACACCTTC
CSVGSPTEGYTF
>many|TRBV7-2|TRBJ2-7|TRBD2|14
TGTGCCAGCAGCTTAGGAGGGACTAGCGGGAGGCTCTACTTC
CASSLGGTSGRLYF
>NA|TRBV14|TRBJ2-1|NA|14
TGTGCCAGCAGCCATCCGGACAGTCCAGGGGAGCAGTTCTTC
CASSHPDSPGEQFF
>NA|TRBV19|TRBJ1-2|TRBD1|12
TGTGCCAGTACGGGACAGGGCCCGGGCTACACCTTC
CASTGQGPGYTF
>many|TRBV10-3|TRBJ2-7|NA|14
TGTGCCATCAGTGGCCAGGGCCCACGATACGAGCAGTACTTC
CAISGQGPRYEQYF
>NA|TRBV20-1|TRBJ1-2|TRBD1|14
TGCAGTGCTAGAGGTTACAGGGGGGGGTATGGCTACACCTTC
CSARGYRGGYGYTF
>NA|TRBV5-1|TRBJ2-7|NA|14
TGCGCCAGCAGGGATCCGGGACAAACCTACGAGCAGTACTTC
CASRDPGQTYEQYF
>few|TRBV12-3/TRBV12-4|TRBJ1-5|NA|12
TGTGCCAGCAGTTTATTGGGTCAGCCCCAGCATTTT
CASSLLGQPQHF
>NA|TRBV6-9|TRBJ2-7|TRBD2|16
TGTGCCAGCAGTTCCGGGACTAGCGGGAGAGGTTACGAGCAGTACTTC
CASSSGTSGRGYEQYF